These 23 T cell receptor beta chains came from one sample sequenced in a study of blood T cell repertoires in COVID-19. Clones were read by immunoSEQ multiplex PCR, and TCRdb kept only the in-frame ones, dropping some. The profile shows 150,000 or so clones, approximately 86% of them singletons. The source material was PBMCs or T cells enriched from blood (not recorded which). The receptors stem from a woman between 35 and 50 years old who had been exposed to COVID-19.

The CDR3 nucleotides read TGTGCCAGCTCCTGGACACTCCTAACCGGGGAGCTGTTTTTT. Translating gives CASSWTLLTGELFF. The chain uses TRBV19 and TRBJ2-2, with a tentative D call TRBD1 (5 bases). Germline CDR1 reads LNHDA; CDR2 reads SQIVND (reference sequence). Trimming left V 9 bases short and J 5 bases short, with 16 bases between. The CDR3 is 14 amino acids.

This chain connects TRBV12-3 or TRBV12-4 to TRBJ1-2, with TRBD1 matching 7 bases. Germline trimming cut 6 bases from V and 12 bases from J; bases unmatched to any gene: 10. The CDR3 contains 12 residues. The CDR3 region has the DNA TGTGCCAGCAGCCAGGACAGGAGGTTGGACACCTTC. It is translated as CASSQDRRLDTF.

V usage is TRBV13 and J usage is TRBJ2-7; 7 nucleotides line up with TRBD2. The germline CDR1 and CDR2 sequences are PRHDT and FYEKMQ (reference sequence). Trimming at V came to 5 bases and at J to 5 bases, leaving 6 bases not matched to a gene. The CDR3 runs 13 residues. The CDR3 DNA sequence: TGTGCCAGCAGCATGACTAGCTTGAACGAGCAGTACTTC. It is translated as CASSMTSLNEQYF.

The chain carries TRBV4-3 and TRBJ2-7; 8 bases agree with TRBD2. CDR3 length equals 17 residues. V dropped 2 bases and J dropped 0; count of bases not matched to a gene: 9. Germline lookup yields CDR1 LGHNA and CDR2 YSLEER. CDR3 protein: CASSQSPASGRSYEQYF. CDR3 bases: TGCGCCAGCAGCCAAAGTCCTGCTAGCGGGCGCTCCTACGAGCAGTACTTC.

This chain connects TRBV3-1 (or the pseudogene TRBV3-2) to TRBJ1-6, with 7 bases matching TRBD1. Germline V CDR1 and CDR2: LGHDT, YNNKEL (reference sequence). V lost 6 bases to trimming and J lost 8 bases; unmatched junction nucleotides: 4. The CDR3 has 13 residues. The CDR3 DNA reads TGTGCCAGCAGGTCGACAGGGCATTCACCCCTCCACTTT. Its protein is CASRSTGHSPLHF.

The chain uses TRBV27 and TRBJ2-5, with 7 bases lining up with TRBD1. The ends lost 7 bases at V and 3 bases at J; junction bases unmatched: 5. CDR3 length: 13 amino acids. The germline gives CDR1 MNHEY, CDR2 SMNVEV (reference sequence). The CDR3 is CASIGQGEETQYF. CDR3 DNA: TGTGCCAGCATCGGCCAGGGGGAAGAGACCCAGTACTTC.

This chain uses TRBV12-3 or TRBV12-4 with TRBJ1-1; no clear D gene. Trimming took off 6 bases at V and 1 base at J, with 6 bases between the two ends. The CDR3 is made up of 12 amino acids. CDR3 coding DNA: TGTGCCAGCAGCTACAGGAACACTGAAGCTTTCTTT. It yields the protein CASSYRNTEAFF.

The chain has TRBV4-1 and TRBJ1-5; D is ambiguous. V was shortened by 1 base and J by 6 bases, with 10 bases between the two germline ends. The CDR3 has 14 residues. CDR1 MGHRA and CDR2 YSYEKL come from the germline V gene. CDR3 loop: CASSQVLAIQPQHF. In DNA, the CDR3 is TGCGCCAGCAGCCAAGTCCTCGCTATTCAGCCCCAGCATTTT.

Here the CDR3 DNA reads TGTGCTAGTGGTTTGGTACTCAGGGGTGCTGGAAACACCATATATTTT. Its protein product is CASGLVLRGAGNTIYF. The J gene is TRBJ1-3, the V gene TRBV12-5; TRBD1 is a possible D gene (6 bases). Trimming cost V 0 bases and J 2 bases, with 11 bases left between them. In germline, CDR1 is LGHNT, CDR2 FRNRAP. The CDR3 sequence is 16 residues long.

The chain joins TRBV21-1 to TRBJ1-2; the DNA was not compared with TRBD1, the D call given in the table. TRBV21-1 is a known pseudogene. There are 14 residues in the CDR3. The CDR3 spells CASSVGDRGISYTF. The CDR3, as DNA: TGTGCCAGCAGCGTCGGGGACAGGGGAATAAGCTACACCTTC.

In this sample, this clone turned up a few times. V and J are TRBV6-5 and TRBJ1-3; D might be TRBD1 (5 bases). The CDR3 has 15 residues. The V and J ends lost 2 bases and 2 bases respectively, with 10 bases between them. In germline, CDR1 is MNHEY, CDR2 SVGAGI. The CDR3 DNA reads TGTGCCAGCAGTTACCGGGGGAGCACTGGAAACACCATATATTTT. Translated, it gives CASSYRGSTGNTIYF.

This clone was detected once. The V call is TRBV6-5, the J call TRBJ2-1; the match to TRBD2 covers 10 bases. Germline CDR1 MNHEY, CDR2 SVGAGI. Unmatched junction bases numbered 9, after V lost 4 bases and J lost 9 bases. The CDR3 has 15 residues. The CDR3 reads CASSSNLAGVSEQFF. The CDR3 coding sequence is TGTGCCAGCAGTTCCAACCTAGCGGGAGTATCTGAGCAGTTCTTC.

This chain joins TRBV19 and TRBJ1-1; a possible D gene is TRBD1 (5 bases). Trimming removed 4 bases from V and 1 base from J, with 16 bases in between. The CDR3 length is 16 residues. Germline lookup yields CDR1 LNHDA and CDR2 SQIVND (reference sequence). CDR3 protein: CASSTNRGGTNTEAFF. The CDR3, as DNA: TGTGCCAGTAGTACCAACCGGGGAGGGACGAACACTGAAGCTTTCTTT. Filled out from reference TRBV19 and TRBJ1-1, the complete variable domain reads DGGITQSPKYLFRKEGQNVTLSCEQNLNHDAMYWYRQDPGQGLRLIYYSQIVNDFQKGDIAEGYSVSREKKESFPLTVTSAQKNPTAFYLCASSTNRGGTNTEAFFGQGTRLTVV.

The chain employs TRBV11-2 and TRBJ2-5; 9 nucleotides agree with TRBD2. Germline V CDR1 and CDR2: SGHAT, FQNNGV. The CDR3 length is 16 residues. The V gene end was trimmed by 0 bases and the J gene end by 4 bases; junction bases not matched to a gene: 6. CDR3 region: CASSLEAGGPSETQYF. The CDR3 nucleotides read TGTGCCAGCAGCTTAGAGGCGGGAGGGCCATCAGAGACCCAGTACTTC.

The genes are TRBV7-2 and TRBJ1-1; 7 nucleotides agree with TRBD1. Germline V gene lookup returns CDR1 SGHTA and CDR2 FQGNSA. CDR3 length: 14 residues. The junction had 8 bases not matched to a gene; V was cut back by 4 bases and J by 6 bases. CDR3 nucleotides: TGTGCCAGCAGCTGGAGAGACAGGGCTCCTGAAGCTTTCTTT. As protein: CASSWRDRAPEAFF.

This CDR3 is CASSRAGTGGNTIYF. DNA of the CDR3: TGTGCCAGCAGCCGGGCTGGGACAGGTGGAAACACCATATATTTT. The chain couples TRBV27 to TRBJ1-3; 8 nucleotides align to TRBD1. The junction had 7 bases not matched to a gene; V was cut back by 6 bases and J by 3 bases. The CDR3 is 15 residues long. Germline V gives CDR1 MNHEY, CDR2 SMNVEV (reference sequence).

The chain links TRBV10-3 to TRBJ1-1; a possible D gene is TRBD1 (6 bases). V lost 5 bases and J 3 bases, leaving 16 bases between the germline ends. This CDR3 has 15 amino acids. Germline V gene lookup returns CDR1 ENHRY and CDR2 SYGVKD. The CDR3 nucleotides read TGTGCCATCAGTCAAAATCAGGGGTGGGACACTGAAGCTTTCTTT. Its protein is CAISQNQGWDTEAFF.

The chain has TRBV5-1 and TRBJ2-7; the match to TRBD2 covers 8 bases. This CDR3 spans 13 amino acids. From germline, CDR1 is SGHRS and CDR2 YFSETQ. V was clipped by 4 bases and J by 3 bases; unmatched bases: 3. The CDR3 reads CASSRGTSYEQYF. The DNA for the CDR3 is TGCGCCAGCAGCCGAGGGACTAGCTACGAGCAGTACTTC.

This clone was seen more than once but under ten times. This chain uses TRBV6-5 with TRBJ1-2; possible D gene TRBD1, 6 bases. V lost 5 bases and J 8 bases, leaving 15 bases between the germline ends. Germline V gene sequence: CDR1 MNHEY, CDR2 SVGAGI. This CDR3 region has 13 residues. CDR3 DNA sequence: TGTGCCAGCAGTAAGACAGGTTGGGGGGGCTACACCTTC. Its translation is CASSKTGWGGYTF.

The chain recombines TRBV7-9 with TRBJ1-4; D is perhaps TRBD1 (6 bases). Germline V gene data show CDR1 as SEHNR and CDR2 as FQNEAQ (reference sequence). V was trimmed by 2 bases and J by 4 bases, leaving 8 bases between them. The CDR3 contains 14 residues. In nucleotides, the CDR3 is TGTGCCAGCAGCTTACAGGGGAGTAATGAAAAACTGTTTTTT. As protein: CASSLQGSNEKLFF.

The chain has TRBV7-9 and TRBJ1-4; 8 positions agree with TRBD1. With 4 bases clipped from V and 1 base from J, the junction kept 14 bases outside the gene matches. Germline assignment: CDR1 SEHNR and CDR2 FQNEAQ (reference sequence). CDR3 length: 19 amino acids. The CDR3 spells CASSWGTGQAVRTNEKLFF. The DNA for the CDR3 is TGTGCCAGCAGCTGGGGGACAGGACAGGCCGTGAGAACTAATGAAAAACTGTTTTTT. Based on the CDR3 plus reference TRBV7-9 and TRBJ1-4, the full variable domain is DTGVSQNPRHKITKRGQNVTFRCDPISEHNRLYWYRQTLGQGPEFLTYFQNEAQLEKSRLLSDRFSAERPKGSFSTLEIQRTEQGDSAMYLCASSWGTGQAVRTNEKLFFGSGTQLSVL.

This clone has more than one count but fewer than ten. This specimen includes other DNA sequences encoding the same CDR3. The genes are TRBV28 and TRBJ2-2, with 8 bases fitting TRBD2. Germline assignment: CDR1 MDHEN and CDR2 SYDVKM. CDR3 size: 15 residues. Germline trimming cut 5 bases from V and 1 base from J; bases unmatched to any gene: 3. In DNA form, the CDR3 reads TGTGCCAGCAGTAAAGCGGGAGTGAACACCGGGGAGCTGTTTTTT. This sequence encodes CASSKAGVNTGELFF. Looking up the rest from reference TRBV28 and TRBJ2-2 gives the full variable domain: DVKVTQSSRYLVKRTGEKVFLECVQDMDHENMFWYRQDPGLGLRLIYFSYDVKMKEKGDIPEGYSVSREKKERFSLILESASTNQTSMYLCASSKAGVNTGELFFGEGSRLTVL.

This chain joins TRBV19 and TRBJ2-2, with 12 bases identical to TRBD2. The V gene's germline CDR1 is LNHDA and CDR2 SQIVND (reference sequence). CDR3 size: 16 residues. V gave up 6 bases and J gave up 3 bases; unmatched junction bases: 5. CDR3 nucleotides: TGTGCCAGTAGACCACTAGCGGGAGGTGACACCGGGGAGCTGTTTTTT. Translation gives CASRPLAGGDTGELFF.